The source of this T cell receptor beta chain is a study of cytomegalovirus exposure and HLA in healthy donors. Findings of the study overall: Altogether, some 170 TCR beta chains were recorded as cytomegalovirus-associated. In a later analysis, TCR beta V- and J-gene trimming showed a link to a missense DCLRE1C variant. A later analysis revealed that TCR association rates differed between HLA loci, peaking at DRB1 and bottoming out at HLA-C. Specificity of three CMV-associated chains for CMV antigens was verified in vitro.

The CDR3 is 15 residues long. CDR1 and CDR2 (germline): SGDLS, YYNGEE. V was pared by 6 bases and J by 8 bases, with 21 bases between. This clone has only a few counts. Antigen unknown. 60 Vbeta and 13 Jbeta primers were used in PCR. The protocol was immunoSEQ multiplex PCR, while the TCRdb copy is restricted to in-frame clones and leaves out a portion. The sample consists of approximately 150,000 clones, 72% of them appearing once. The TCR comes from a human donor in good health. Sequenced input: PBMCs. J is TRBJ2-4 and V is TRBV9; a possible D gene is TRBD1 (6 bases). CDR3 region: CASTNRGTGKDIQYF. The CDR3, as DNA: TGTGCCAGCACCAACAGAGGTACAGGGAAGGACATTCAGTACTTC.